Listed below are T cell receptor beta chains from one sample, sequenced in a study of spatial heterogeneity in lung cancer. TCRdb fed the 5' RACE reads into MiXCR, producing one record per CDR3 protein. The sample carries roughly 15,000 distinct CDR3 sequences, under 8% recorded once. The material sequenced was lung tumor tissue, taken at surgery. Every receptor here comes from a male donor with early-stage non-small cell lung cancer. CDR3s leave out the opening cysteine and the closing phenylalanine or tryptophan. The order of the fields is V gene, D gene, J gene, CDR3 protein. A D gene is named only where the DNA matches it firmly.

V gene: TRBV5-4
D gene: TRBD1
J gene: TRBJ2-1
CDR3 protein: ASSLDRGNEQF

V gene: TRBV30
D gene: .
J gene: TRBJ2-5
CDR3 protein: AWSATPRGGTETQY

V gene: TRBV27
D gene: .
J gene: TRBJ2-7
CDR3 protein: ASSLDRLGEQY

V gene: TRBV30
D gene: TRBD1
J gene: TRBJ1-1
CDR3 protein: AWARDSSSEAF

V gene: TRBV12-3/TRBV12-4
D gene: TRBD1
J gene: TRBJ1-4
CDR3 protein: ASSPTGALNEKLF

V gene: TRBV27
D gene: TRBD1
J gene: TRBJ1-1
CDR3 protein: ASSPNRPGGGAF

V gene: TRBV29-1
D gene: TRBD1
J gene: TRBJ1-1
CDR3 protein: SGYRGPNTEAF

V gene: TRBV7-2
D gene: .
J gene: TRBJ2-5
CDR3 protein: ASSFGVSETQY

V gene: TRBV12-3/TRBV12-4
D gene: TRBD1
J gene: TRBJ1-1
CDR3 protein: ASTRGNTGGTLEAF

V gene: TRBV7-3
D gene: .
J gene: TRBJ2-7
CDR3 protein: ASSPLPGVPYEQY

V gene: TRBV20-1
D gene: TRBD1
J gene: TRBJ2-1
CDR3 protein: SAARTGRYNEQF

V gene: TRBV19
D gene: TRBD2
J gene: TRBJ2-5
CDR3 protein: ASSLSGRAETQY

V gene: TRBV7-2
D gene: TRBD2
J gene: TRBJ2-1
CDR3 protein: AINVPTSGSFLIDEQF

V gene: TRBV5-4
D gene: .
J gene: TRBJ2-6
CDR3 protein: ASSALGVTGANVLT